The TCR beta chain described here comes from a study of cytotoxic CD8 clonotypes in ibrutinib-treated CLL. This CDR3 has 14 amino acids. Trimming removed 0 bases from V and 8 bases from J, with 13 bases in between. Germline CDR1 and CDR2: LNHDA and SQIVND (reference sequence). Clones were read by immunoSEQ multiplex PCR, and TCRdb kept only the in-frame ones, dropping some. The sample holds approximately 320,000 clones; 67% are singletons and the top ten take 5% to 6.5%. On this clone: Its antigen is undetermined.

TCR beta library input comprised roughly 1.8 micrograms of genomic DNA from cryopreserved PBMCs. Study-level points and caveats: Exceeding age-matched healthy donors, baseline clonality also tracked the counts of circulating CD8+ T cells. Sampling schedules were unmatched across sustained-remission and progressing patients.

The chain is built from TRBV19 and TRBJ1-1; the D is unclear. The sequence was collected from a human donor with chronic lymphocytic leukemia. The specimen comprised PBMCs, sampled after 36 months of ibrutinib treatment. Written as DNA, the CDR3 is TGTGCCAGTAGTATAGATAATTCTGGGATGGAAGCTTTCTTT. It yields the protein CASSIDNSGMEAFF.